Detailed here is one TCR beta chain. Its antigen is as yet unknown. This record comes from a study of CD8 T cells in Susac syndrome. Study outcomes and limitations: In Susac syndrome, CD4+ T cell repertoires lacked any clonal expansion.

V shed 4 bases and J shed 4 bases, with 7 bases lying between them. The CDR3 totals 12 residues. Germline V gives CDR1 SQVTM, CDR2 ANQGSEA. RNA amounts of about 0.45 to 1 ug underwent reverse transcription with random hexamers. TCRdb passed the immunoSEQ multiplex PCR reads through MiXCR, listing each CDR3 protein once. The table includes hundreds of thousands of distinct CDR3 sequences, about 94% detected once. The receptor was isolated from a human donor with Susac syndrome. The chain recombines TRBV29-1 with TRBJ1-4; D is unclear. Sequencing used CD4+ T cells from PBMCs. Here the CDR3 DNA reads TGCAGCGTTGGACAAATTAATGAAAAACTGTTTTTT. It translates to CSVGQINEKLFF.